The following is a T cell receptor (beta chain) sequence with its context. This sample is part of a study of blood T cell repertoires in COVID-19. Generated by immunoSEQ multiplex PCR, the TCRdb table keeps only in-frame clones and is missing some. Among about 46,000 clones listed, approximately 85% were seen once. From germline, CDR1 is SEHNR and CDR2 FQNEAQ (reference sequence). Unmatched junction bases numbered 16, after V lost 4 bases and J lost 9 bases. The CDR3 has 16 amino acids. The clonotype comes from a human donor in a cohort sampled during active COVID-19. The donor label of this sample is uncertain. This chain connects TRBV7-9 to TRBJ2-3; the match to TRBD1 covers 7 bases. The sequenced sample was peripheral blood. The CDR3 sequence is CASSSPTGAPLMTQYF. The DNA for the CDR3 is TGTGCCAGCAGCTCCCCCACAGGGGCCCCCCTTATGACGCAGTATTTT.